This record concerns one TCR beta chain sequence. Antigen unknown. PCR used 60 Vbeta primers and 13 Jbeta primers. The method was immunoSEQ multiplex PCR; TCRdb's version includes in-frame clones alone and lacks a portion of them. The data contain tens of thousands of clones, approximately 79% of them singletons. The sample comes from a study of cytomegalovirus exposure and HLA in healthy donors. General study findings and limits: For most TCR beta V segments, an earlier analysis put the productive rate at about 87% or about 30% of the time.

With 2 bases clipped from V and 3 bases from J, the junction kept 2 bases outside the gene matches. The germline CDR1 and CDR2 sequences are MDHEN and SYDVKM. CDR3 length equals 14 residues. This clonotype originated in a woman aged 18-30 years in good health and CMV-seropositive. The rearrangement joins TRBV28 to TRBJ1-1, with 8 bases identical to TRBD1. The sequenced sample was PBMCs. Written as DNA, the CDR3 is TGTGCCAGCAGTTTAGGGACAGGTCACACTGAAGCTTTCTTT. Its protein is CASSLGTGHTEAFF.